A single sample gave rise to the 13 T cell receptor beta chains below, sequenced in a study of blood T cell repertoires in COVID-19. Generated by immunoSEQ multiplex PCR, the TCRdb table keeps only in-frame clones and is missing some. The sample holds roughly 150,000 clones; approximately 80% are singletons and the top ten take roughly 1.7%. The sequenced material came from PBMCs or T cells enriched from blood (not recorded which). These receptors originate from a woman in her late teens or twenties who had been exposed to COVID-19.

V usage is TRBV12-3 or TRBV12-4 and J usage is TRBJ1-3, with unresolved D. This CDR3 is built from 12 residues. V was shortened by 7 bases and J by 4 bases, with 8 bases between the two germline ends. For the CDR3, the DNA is TGTGCCAGCAACCCCCGGGGAAACACCATATATTTT. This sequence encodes CASNPRGNTIYF.

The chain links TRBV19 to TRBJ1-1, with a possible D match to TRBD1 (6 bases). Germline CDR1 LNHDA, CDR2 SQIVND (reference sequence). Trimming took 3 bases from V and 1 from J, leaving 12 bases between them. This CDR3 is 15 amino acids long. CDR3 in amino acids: CASSIVPRGNTEAFF. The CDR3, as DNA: TGTGCCAGTAGTATTGTCCCCAGGGGGAACACTGAAGCTTTCTTT.

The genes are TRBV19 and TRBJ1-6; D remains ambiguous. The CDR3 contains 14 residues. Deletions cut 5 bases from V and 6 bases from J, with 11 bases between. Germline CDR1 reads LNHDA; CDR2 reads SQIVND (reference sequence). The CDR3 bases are TGTGCCAGTAGTCACCGGGATGTTAATTCACCCCTCCACTTT. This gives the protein CASSHRDVNSPLHF.

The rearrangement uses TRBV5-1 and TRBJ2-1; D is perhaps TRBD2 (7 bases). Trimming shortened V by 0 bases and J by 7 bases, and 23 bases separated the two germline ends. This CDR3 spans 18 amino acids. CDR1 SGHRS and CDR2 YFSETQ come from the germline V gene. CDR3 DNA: TGCGCCAGCAGCTTGGCACGGGGGCCGGCGGGAGTGGGGAATGAGCAGTTCTTC. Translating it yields CASSLARGPAGVGNEQFF.

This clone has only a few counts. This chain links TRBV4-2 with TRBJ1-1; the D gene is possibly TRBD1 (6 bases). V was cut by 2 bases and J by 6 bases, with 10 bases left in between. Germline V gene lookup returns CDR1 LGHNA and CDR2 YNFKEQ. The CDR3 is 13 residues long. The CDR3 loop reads CASSQNRAAEAFF. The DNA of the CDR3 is TGTGCCAGCAGCCAAAACAGGGCCGCTGAAGCTTTCTTT.

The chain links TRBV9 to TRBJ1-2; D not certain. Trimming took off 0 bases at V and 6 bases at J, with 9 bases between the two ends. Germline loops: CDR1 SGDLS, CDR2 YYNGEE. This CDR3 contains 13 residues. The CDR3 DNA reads TGTGCCAGCAGCGTAGGGGCATACGATGGCTACACCTTC. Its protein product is CASSVGAYDGYTF.

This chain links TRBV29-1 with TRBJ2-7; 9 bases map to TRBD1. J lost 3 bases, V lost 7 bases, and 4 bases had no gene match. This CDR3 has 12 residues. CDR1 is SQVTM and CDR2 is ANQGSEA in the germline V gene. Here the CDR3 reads CSAGTGRYEQYF. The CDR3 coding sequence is TGCAGCGCAGGGACAGGGCGCTACGAGCAGTACTTC.

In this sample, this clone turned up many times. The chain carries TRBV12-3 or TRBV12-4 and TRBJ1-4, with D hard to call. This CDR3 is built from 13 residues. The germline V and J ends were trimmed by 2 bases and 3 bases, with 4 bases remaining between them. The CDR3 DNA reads TGTGCCAGCAGTTTACAGGCTAATGAAAAACTGTTTTTT. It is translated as CASSLQANEKLFF.

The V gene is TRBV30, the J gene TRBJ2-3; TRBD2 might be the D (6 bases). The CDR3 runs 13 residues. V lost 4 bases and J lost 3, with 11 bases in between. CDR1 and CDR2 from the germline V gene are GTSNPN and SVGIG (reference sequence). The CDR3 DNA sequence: TGTGCCTGGACATTGGGGAGGACAGATACGCAGTATTTT. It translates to CAWTLGRTDTQYF. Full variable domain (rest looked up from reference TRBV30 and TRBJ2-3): SQTIHQWPATLVQPVGSPLSLECTVEGTSNPNLYWYRQAAGRGLQLLFYSVGIGQISSEVPQNLSASRPQDRQFILSSKKLLLSDSGFYLCAWTLGRTDTQYFGPGTRLTVL.

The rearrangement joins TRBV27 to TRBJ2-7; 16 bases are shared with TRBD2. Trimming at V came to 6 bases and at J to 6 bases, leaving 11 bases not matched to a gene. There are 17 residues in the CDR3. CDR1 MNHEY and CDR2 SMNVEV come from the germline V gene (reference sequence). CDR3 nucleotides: TGTGCCAGCAGATCCGGGACTAGCGGGAGGGCCATCGGCGAGCAGTACTTC. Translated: CASRSGTSGRAIGEQYF.

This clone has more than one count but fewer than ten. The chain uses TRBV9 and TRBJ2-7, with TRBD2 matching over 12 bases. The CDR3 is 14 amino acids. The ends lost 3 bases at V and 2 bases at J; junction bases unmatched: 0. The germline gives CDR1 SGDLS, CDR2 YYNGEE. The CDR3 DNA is TGTGCCAGCAGCGCTAGCGGGAGGGCCTACGAGCAGTACTTC. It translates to CASSASGRAYEQYF.

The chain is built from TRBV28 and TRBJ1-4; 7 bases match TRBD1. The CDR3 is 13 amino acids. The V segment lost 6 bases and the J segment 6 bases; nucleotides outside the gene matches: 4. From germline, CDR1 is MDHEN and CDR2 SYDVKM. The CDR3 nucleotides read TGTGCCAGCAGCCCTGGGACAGATGAAAAACTGTTTTTT. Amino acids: CASSPGTDEKLFF.

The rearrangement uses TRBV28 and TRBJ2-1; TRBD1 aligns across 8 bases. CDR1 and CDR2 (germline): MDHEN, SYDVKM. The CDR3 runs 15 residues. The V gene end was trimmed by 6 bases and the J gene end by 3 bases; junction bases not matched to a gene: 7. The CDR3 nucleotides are TGTGCCAGCAGCCCCCAGGGGGCATACTACAATGAGCAGTTCTTC. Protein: CASSPQGAYYNEQFF.